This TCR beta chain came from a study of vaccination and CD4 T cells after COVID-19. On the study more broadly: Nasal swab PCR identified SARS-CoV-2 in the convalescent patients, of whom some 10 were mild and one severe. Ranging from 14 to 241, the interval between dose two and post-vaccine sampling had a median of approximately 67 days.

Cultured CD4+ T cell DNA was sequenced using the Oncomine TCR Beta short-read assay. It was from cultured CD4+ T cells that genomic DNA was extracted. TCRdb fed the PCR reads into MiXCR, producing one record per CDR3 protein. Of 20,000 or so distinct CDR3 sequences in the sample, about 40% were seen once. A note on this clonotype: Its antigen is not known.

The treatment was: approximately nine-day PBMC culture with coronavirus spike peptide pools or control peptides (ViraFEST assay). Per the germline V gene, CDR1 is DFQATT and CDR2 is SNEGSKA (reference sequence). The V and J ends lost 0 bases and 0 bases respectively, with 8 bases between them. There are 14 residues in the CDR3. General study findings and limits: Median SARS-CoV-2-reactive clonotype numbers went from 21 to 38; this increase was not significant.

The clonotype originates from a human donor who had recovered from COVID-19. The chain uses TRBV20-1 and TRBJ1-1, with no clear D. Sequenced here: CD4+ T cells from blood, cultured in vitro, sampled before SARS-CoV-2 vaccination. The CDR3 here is CSARERLMNTEAFF. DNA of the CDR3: TGCAGTGCTAGAGAACGGCTGATGAACACTGAAGCTTTCTTT.